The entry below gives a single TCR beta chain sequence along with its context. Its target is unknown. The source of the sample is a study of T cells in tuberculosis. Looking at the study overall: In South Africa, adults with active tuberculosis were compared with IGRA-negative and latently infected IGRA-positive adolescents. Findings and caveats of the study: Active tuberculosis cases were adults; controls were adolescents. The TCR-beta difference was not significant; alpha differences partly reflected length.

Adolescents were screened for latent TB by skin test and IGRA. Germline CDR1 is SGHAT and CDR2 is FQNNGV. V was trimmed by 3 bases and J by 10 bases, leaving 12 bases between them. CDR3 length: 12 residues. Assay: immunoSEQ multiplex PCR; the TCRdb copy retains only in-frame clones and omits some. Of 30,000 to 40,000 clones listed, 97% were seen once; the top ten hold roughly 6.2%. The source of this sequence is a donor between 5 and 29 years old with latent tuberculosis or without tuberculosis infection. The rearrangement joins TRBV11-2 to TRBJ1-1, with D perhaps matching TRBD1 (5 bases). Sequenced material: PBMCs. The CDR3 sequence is CASSLPNRPAFF. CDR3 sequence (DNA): TGTGCCAGCAGCTTGCCGAACAGGCCAGCTTTCTTT. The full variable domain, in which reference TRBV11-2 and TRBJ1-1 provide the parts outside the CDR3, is EAGVAQSPRYKIIEKRQSVAFWCNPISGHATLYWYQQILGQGPKLLIQFQNNGVVDDSQLPKDRFSAERLKGVDSTLKIQPAKLEDSAVYLCASSLPNRPAFFGQGTRLTVV.